This T cell receptor beta chain was captured by sequencing in a study of blood T cell repertoires in COVID-19. Study-wide context: Samples came from the United States, Italy and Spain, spanning acute and convalescent COVID-19.

In the authors' workflow: From reference gene primer amplification, estimates of nucleated cell counts were derived. Measured with immunoSEQ multiplex PCR; TCRdb has only the in-frame clones, and not every one. V, J and clone size reflect that table, while D and trimming were determined from the DNA. The table includes about 110,000 clones, 84% detected once. The sequenced material came from peripheral blood. The receptor comes from a woman between 50 and 59 years old with acute or convalescent COVID-19.

The CDR3 coding sequence is TGCAGTTCCGACACCCAGACCGAAGCTTTCTTT. The encoded protein is CSSDTQTEAFF. This chain joins TRBV20-1 and TRBJ1-1; D uncertain. Deletions cut 8 bases from V and 8 bases from J, with 15 bases between. Germline V gene lookup returns CDR1 DFQATT and CDR2 SNEGSKA (reference sequence). The CDR3 consists of 11 residues.